The clone carrying this T cell receptor beta chain was found once. The assay was immunoSEQ multiplex PCR, and TCRdb's table has in-frame clones only and misses some. The sample includes around 69,000 clones, around 92% of them seen just once. V lost 2 bases to trimming and J lost 1 base; unmatched junction nucleotides: 6. The CDR3 is 15 residues long. Per germline, CDR1 GTSNPN and CDR2 SVGIG (reference sequence). The entry originates in a study of T cell changes during pregnancy in multiple sclerosis. Material: peripheral blood, obtained in the first trimester of pregnancy. V usage is TRBV30 and J usage is TRBJ2-7, with TRBD1 matching 9 bases. This receptor was identified in a female donor with multiple sclerosis, enrolled in a pregnancy study. The CDR3 region has the DNA TGTGCCTGGAGTCGGACAGGGGCTGGATCCTACGAGCAGTACTTC. This sequence encodes CAWSRTGAGSYEQYF.